Following are 13 T cell receptor beta chains from one sample sequenced in a study of beta chain features in type 1 diabetes. The investigators reverse transcribed all of the isolated RNA, so they sequenced expressed TCRB transcripts. Clones were read by immunoSEQ multiplex PCR, and TCRdb kept only the in-frame ones, dropping some. The data hold more than 300,000 clones, with around 16% observed a single time. Sequencing used naive CD4+ T cells from blood. These receptors all stem from a woman under 30 in good health.

J is TRBJ1-5 and V is TRBV18; D is ambiguous. Germline CDR1 reads KGHSH; CDR2 reads LQKENI. V was pared by 4 bases and J by 0 bases, with 10 bases between. This CDR3 is 15 amino acids long. CDR3 protein: CASSRGSDSNQPQHF. Here the CDR3 DNA reads TGTGCCAGCTCACGAGGATCCGATAGCAATCAGCCCCAGCATTTT. The complete variable domain, with remaining parts taken from reference TRBV18 and TRBJ1-5, reads NAGVMQNPRHLVRRRGQEARLRCSPMKGHSHVYWYRQLPEEGLKFMVYLQKENIIDESGMPKERFSAEFPKEGPSILRIQQVVRGDSAAYFCASSRGSDSNQPQHFGDGTRLSIL.

Comment on this clone: The same CDR3 is also encoded by other DNA sequences in this sample. The chain joins TRBV5-1 to TRBJ1-1, with D unresolved. The CDR3 loop spans 14 amino acids. V lost 2 bases and J lost 5, with 13 bases in between. Germline V lookup: CDR1 SGHRS, CDR2 YFSETQ. The CDR3 protein is CASSFTGLGTEAFF. CDR3 bases: TGCGCCAGCAGCTTTACGGGTCTTGGGACTGAAGCTTTCTTT.

The gene calls are TRBV19 and TRBJ2-1; 8 bases are a match to TRBD1. Germline trimming cut 5 bases from V and 5 bases from J; bases unmatched to any gene: 8. The CDR3 has 15 amino acids. CDR1 is LNHDA and CDR2 is SQIVND in the germline V gene (reference sequence). The CDR3 DNA sequence: TGTGCCAGTAGTCCCCGGACAGGGCGGGACAATGAGCAGTTCTTC. Its translation is CASSPRTGRDNEQFF.

The rearrangement joins TRBV6-6 to TRBJ1-1; D ambiguous. In germline, CDR1 is MNHNY, CDR2 SVGAGI (reference sequence). Trimming shortened V by 5 bases and J by 2 bases, and 3 bases separated the two germline ends. The CDR3 extends over 11 amino acids. CDR3 nucleotides: TGTGCCAGCAGTCCTAACACTGAAGCTTTCTTT. This sequence encodes CASSPNTEAFF.

The table lists this clone with a few counts. This chain connects TRBV19 to TRBJ2-5, with a tentative D call TRBD2 (5 bases). V was clipped by 4 bases and J by 5 bases, with 17 bases between them. CDR1 LNHDA and CDR2 SQIVND come from the germline V gene (reference sequence). The CDR3 is 15 residues long. The CDR3 region has the DNA TGTGCCAGTAGTAACGAGGGCCGAAGTGGTGAGACCCAGTACTTC. Protein: CASSNEGRSGETQYF.

DNA of the CDR3: TGTGCCAGCAGTGAGGCTAGCGGGAGGACAGATACGCAGTATTTT. It codes for CASSEASGRTDTQYF. This rearrangement joins TRBV2 to TRBJ2-3; 11 nucleotides agree with TRBD2. CDR3 size: 15 residues. From germline, CDR1 is SNHLY and CDR2 FYNNEI. Trimming cost V 3 bases and J 3 bases; bases outside gene matches: 2.

V and J are TRBV27 and TRBJ1-1; 7 nucleotides agree with TRBD1. In germline, CDR1 is MNHEY, CDR2 SMNVEV (reference sequence). J lost 8 bases, V lost 4 bases, and 4 bases had no gene match. The CDR3 sequence is 12 residues long. In nucleotides, the CDR3 is TGTGCCAGCAGTTCCAAGGGACAGGAAGCTTTCTTT. Its protein is CASSSKGQEAFF.

In nucleotides, the CDR3 is TGTGCCAGCAGTAACAGACTAGCCAAAAATGAGCAGTTCTTC. Protein product: CASSNRLAKNEQFF. The chain carries TRBV25-1 and TRBJ2-1; 7 bases line up with TRBD2. The CDR3 runs 14 residues. Germline-derived CDR1 and CDR2 are MGHDK and SYGVNS. J was trimmed by 7 bases and V by 5 bases; bases with no gene match: 8.

This clone occurred a few times. The V call is TRBV28, the J call TRBJ2-6; D is perhaps TRBD1 (6 bases). Germline lookup yields CDR1 MDHEN and CDR2 SYDVKM. With 6 bases removed from V and 0 bases from J, the gap between germline ends came to 9 bases. The CDR3 runs to 15 residues. The CDR3 DNA reads as TGTGCCAGCAGCCCACAGGGCTCTGGGGCCAACGTCCTGACTTTC. It encodes CASSPQGSGANVLTF.

The V and J genes are TRBV28 and TRBJ1-2; TRBD1 might be the D (6 bases). The length of the CDR3 is 12 residues. Germline lookup yields CDR1 MDHEN and CDR2 SYDVKM. V dropped 7 bases and J dropped 7 bases, with 13 bases sitting between them. CDR3 sequence reads: CASTPGAGGYTF. In DNA, the CDR3 is TGTGCCAGCACCCCAGGGGCGGGTGGCTACACCTTC.

There are a few counts of this clone. This CDR3 reads CASSRTGTGSYEQYF. The CDR3 bases are TGTGCCAGCAGTCGTACCGGGACAGGGTCCTACGAGCAGTACTTC. The gene calls are TRBV28 and TRBJ2-7; 9 nucleotides align to TRBD1. This CDR3 spans 15 amino acids. V lost 5 bases and J lost 1; bases outside the gene matches: 6. Germline-derived CDR1 and CDR2 are MDHEN and SYDVKM.

The chain carries TRBV5-1 and TRBJ2-7; no definite D call. This CDR3 has 11 residues. In germline, CDR1 is SGHRS, CDR2 YFSETQ. V gave up 2 bases and J gave up 5 bases, with 5 bases separating them. Here the CDR3 DNA reads TGCGCCAGCAGCTTCAGAAACGAGCAGTACTTC. Protein: CASSFRNEQYF. Using reference TRBV5-1 and TRBJ2-7 for the parts outside the CDR3, the full variable domain is KAGVTQTPRYLIKTRGQQVTLSCSPISGHRSVSWYQQTPGQGLQFLFEYFSETQRNKGNFPGRFSGRQFSNSRSEMNVSTLELGDSALYLCASSFRNEQYFGPGTRLTVT.

The chain links TRBV15 to TRBJ2-5, with 9 bases identical to TRBD2. The ends lost 0 bases at V and 4 bases at J; junction bases unmatched: 3. Germline CDR1 LNHNV, CDR2 YYDKDF (reference sequence). CDR3 length: 15 residues. This chain's CDR3 is CATSRDGREGETQYF. In DNA, the CDR3 is TGTGCCACCAGCAGAGATGGGCGGGAGGGAGAGACCCAGTACTTC. Drawing the rest from reference TRBV15 and TRBJ2-5, the complete variable domain is DAMVIQNPRYQVTQFGKPVTLSCSQTLNHNVMYWYQQKSSQAPKLLFHYYDKDFNNEADTPDNFQSRRPNTSFCFLDIRSPGLGDTAMYLCATSRDGREGETQYFGPGTRLLVL.